These 2 T cell receptor beta chains came from one sample sequenced in a study of T cell repertoires in cytomegalovirus infection. In TCRdb, the reads were re-called with MiXCR into one record per CDR3 protein. The sample lists a few hundred thousand distinct CDR3 sequences; about 27% were seen once. No cognate antigen is known for these TCRs. The sample was cultured PBMCs, taken from culture after CMV antigen stimulation. The receptors come from a human donor in good health (CMV status not recorded). Some clones in this sample may be carry-over from other donors' samples.

This chain uses TRBV10-3 with TRBJ2-1, with TRBD1 matching 8 bases. CDR3 length equals 18 residues. V gave up 3 bases and J gave up 1 base; unmatched junction bases: 11. The germline V gene encodes CDR1 ENHRY and CDR2 SYGVKD. CDR3 nucleotide sequence: TGTGCCATCAGTGACCACGCAGGGGGCGTGGGGTCCTACAATGAGCAGTTCTTC. Translation: CAISDHAGGVGSYNEQFF.

This clonotype turned up a few times. CDR3 sequence (DNA): TGTGCCAGCGCCCCCCTTGGCAGGGGCGGTGAAGCTTTCTTT. Translated: CASAPLGRGGEAFF. The rearrangement joins TRBV12-3 or TRBV12-4 to TRBJ1-1; D possibly corresponds to TRBD1 (6 bases). V was shortened by 8 bases and J by 7 bases, with 20 bases between the two germline ends. The CDR3 runs 14 residues.